In its sample, the clone carrying this TCR beta chain was seen a few times. No antigen is known for it. Primers used in a second PCR of about 7 to 12 cycles were a sample-barcoded 5' primer and a J-beta primer mix. MiXCR, run by TCRdb on the 5' RACE reads, gives a single entry per CDR3 protein. The data show about 1,400,000 distinct CDR3 sequences, with approximately 59% seen just once and roughly 6.3% held by the top ten. This specimen comes from a study of blood T cells in healthy people across ages. Findings and caveats of the study: Estimates based on one million T cells were treated as lower bounds.

Looked up from germline, CDR1 is SNHLY and CDR2 is FYNNEI. Losses at the gene ends were 10 bases for V and 7 bases for J; bases not matched to a gene: 10. The CDR3 is 12 residues long. This clonotype was obtained from a man younger than 30 in good health. The chain couples TRBV2 to TRBJ2-7; TRBD1 aligns across 7 bases. The specimen was blood. The DNA of the CDR3 is TGTGCCATACAACAGGGGAACAATGAGCAGTACTTC. Translation gives CAIQQGNNEQYF. Complete variable domain (other parts from reference TRBV2 and TRBJ2-7): EPEVTQTPSHQVTQMGQEVILRCVPISNHLYFYWYRQILGQKVEFLVSFYNNEISEKSEIFDDQFSVERPDGSNFTLKIRSTKLEDSAMYFCAIQQGNNEQYFGPGTRLTVT.